These T cell receptor beta chains were read from a single sample in a study of T cell responses to AZD1222 COVID-19 vaccine. TCRdb's copy holds only in-frame clones and misses some; the assay was immunoSEQ multiplex PCR. The sample records 120,000 to 150,000 clones, 92% being singletons. Sequenced material: peripheral blood, taken 28 days after the second AZD1222 dose. These receptors all stem from an adult who received the AZD1222 COVID-19 vaccine. The CDR3 runs from the conserved cysteine through the conserved F or W. The D gene is left open where the match is weak. Not all rows give a size; the values are once, few, many and, for expanded clones, a class.

V	D	size	J	DNA	CDR3
TRBV28	-	-	TRBJ1-3	TGTGCCAGCCTTGGGACAAGCTCTGGAAACACCATATATTTT	CASLGTSSGNTIYF
TRBV7-8	TRBD1	-	TRBJ1-6	TGTGCCAGCAGCTCAAACAGGGACAGATCTAATTCACCCCTCCACTTT	CASSSNRDRSNSPLHF
TRBV6-5	-	-	TRBJ2-5	TGTGCCAGCAGTTACATAAGCGGATTTCAAGAGACCCAGTACTTC	CASSYISGFQETQYF
TRBV27	-	-	TRBJ1-5	TGTGCCAGCAGCTTCTCGGCCTATCAGCCCCAGCATTTT	CASSFSAYQPQHF
TRBV30	-	-	TRBJ1-5	TGTGCCTGGGGCAAGGGTTTCAATCAGCCCCAGCATTTT	CAWGKGFNQPQHF
TRBV6-2/TRBV6-3	-	-	TRBJ1-2	TGTGCCAGCAGTTTCTACAGGGATGGCTACACCTTC	CASSFYRDGYTF
TRBV3-1/TRBV3-2	TRBD2	-	TRBJ2-3	TGTGCCAGCAGCCAAGATCCTGTTAGCGGGAGGGCCCGGGATACGCAGTATTTT	CASSQDPVSGRARDTQYF
TRBV19	TRBD1	-	TRBJ1-3	TGTGCCAGTATGTCCAGGGGGCCTGGAAACACCATATATTTT	CASMSRGPGNTIYF
TRBV5-1	-	-	TRBJ1-1	TGCGCCAGCAGCTTGGGGGTGGACACTGAAGCTTTCTTT	CASSLGVDTEAFF
TRBV10-2	TRBD1	-	TRBJ2-2	TGCGCCAGCAGTCAAAGGGACAGGGGAGGACGGGAGCTGTTTTTT	CASSQRDRGGRELFF
TRBV2	TRBD1	-	TRBJ1-5	TGTGCCAGCAGGGAAGGGACAGCACTAAATAGCAATCAGCCCCAGCATTTT	CASREGTALNSNQPQHF
TRBV27	TRBD1	-	TRBJ1-2	TGTGCCAGCAGTTCCCTTCAATACAGGGGTCGGGATGGCTACACCTTC	CASSSLQYRGRDGYTF
TRBV6-5	-	-	TRBJ1-2	TGTGCCAGCAGTCGGGGCCCTTATGGCTACACCTTC	CASSRGPYGYTF
TRBV2	-	-	TRBJ2-5	TGTGCCAGCAGTGAAGAACGACAGGCGAACCAAGAGACCCAGTACTTC	CASSEERQANQETQYF
TRBV5-1	-	-	TRBJ2-3	TGCGCCAGTACTGATTATACCACAGATACGCAGTATTTT	CASTDYTTDTQYF
TRBV19	TRBD1	once	TRBJ2-1	TGTGCCAGTAGTATCAAACAGGGGTTAAATGAGCAGTTCTTC	CASSIKQGLNEQFF
TRBV6-2/TRBV6-3	-	-	TRBJ1-1	TGTGCCAGCAGTTACGATCTTGTGGCTGAAGCTTTCTTT	CASSYDLVAEAFF
TRBV19	-	-	TRBJ1-2	TGTGCCAGTACAGACCAGGGTAGCTATGGCTACACCTTC	CASTDQGSYGYTF
TRBV28	-	-	TRBJ1-1	TGTGCCAGCAGTTTTCCGGGGGCTAGCACTGAAGCTTTCTTT	CASSFPGASTEAFF
TRBV5-8	TRBD1	once	TRBJ1-1	TGTGCCAGCAGCTTGGAACTGTCGACAGGGGAGCCTGAAGCTTTCTTT	CASSLELSTGEPEAFF